The rows below give T cell receptor beta chains drawn from one sample of a study of blood T cell repertoires in COVID-19. Only in-frame clones appear in the TCRdb table, and some are missing; sequencing was by immunoSEQ multiplex PCR. This table holds more than 200,000 clones, under 85% found once. The source material was peripheral blood. The receptors were gathered from a woman aged 40 to 50 with active or convalescent COVID-19. Each CDR3 is given with its conserved first and last residue. The D gene is left open where the match is weak. Rows may omit the clone size; those that give it use once, few, many or a size class.

TRBJ1-2 | NA | TRBV7-9 | 16 | NA | TGTGCCAGCAGCCTCAGCGGGACACCTCTTAACTATGGCTACACCTTC | CASSLSGTPLNYGYTF
TRBJ2-2 | few | TRBV18 | 15 | TRBD2 | TGTGCCAGCTCACAGGGACTAGCGTCCGCCGGGGAGCTGTTTTTT | CASSQGLASAGELFF
TRBJ2-7 | once | TRBV28 | 13 | TRBD1 | TGTGCCAGCAGTACCCGACAGGGATACGAGCAGTACTTC | CASSTRQGYEQYF
TRBJ2-1 | NA | TRBV5-1 | 16 | TRBD2 | TGCGCCAGCAGGGGGCAGCGGGGGAGGTCCTACAATGAGCAGTTCTTC | CASRGQRGRSYNEQFF
TRBJ1-2 | NA | TRBV2 | 15 | NA | TGTGCCAGCAGTGTTTTTTTTCTCAGGGGCTATGGCTACACCTTC | CASSVFFLRGYGYTF
TRBJ1-2 | NA | TRBV12-3/TRBV12-4 | 11 | NA | TGTGCCAGCAGCGCAGGGTTAGGCTACACCTTC | CASSAGLGYTF
TRBJ1-5 | NA | TRBV20-1 | 17 | TRBD1 | TGCAGTGCCAGTAGGACAGGGAGAGGGTATAGCAATCAGCCCCAGCATTTT | CSASRTGRGYSNQPQHF
TRBJ1-3 | once | TRBV10-2 | 14 | NA | TGCGCCAGCAGGGCAGGGGACGCCGGAAACACCATATATTTT | CASRAGDAGNTIYF
TRBJ2-5 | NA | TRBV2 | 16 | NA | TGTGCCAGCAGTGAGGAAAAGCTTCGGCCTGGAGGGACCCAGTACTTC | CASSEEKLRPGGTQYF
TRBJ2-6 | NA | TRBV30 | 16 | NA | TGTGCCTGGAGTGTAGGCGGCCCGTCTGGGGCCAACGTCCTGACTTTC | CAWSVGGPSGANVLTF
TRBJ2-1 | NA | TRBV5-5 | 16 | NA | TGTGCCAGCAGCTTGGCCGTAGGGGCCTCCTACAATGAGCAGTTCTTC | CASSLAVGASYNEQFF
TRBJ2-1 | NA | TRBV13 | 18 | TRBD2 | TGTGCCAGCAGCTACGGGCTAGCGGGGGGTCACTCCTACAATGAGCAGTTCTTC | CASSYGLAGGHSYNEQFF
TRBJ2-7 | NA | TRBV7-2 | 15 | NA | TGTGCCAGCAGCTTAGTAGGGGGGGATTCCTACGAGCAGTACTTC | CASSLVGGDSYEQYF
TRBJ1-3 | NA | TRBV27 | 16 | TRBD1 | TGTGCCAGCAGTTCGGGGACAGGGGCATCTGGAAACACCATATATTTT | CASSSGTGASGNTIYF
TRBJ1-5 | once | TRBV19 | 15 | NA | TGTGCCAGTAGTGCGGTCCATAATAGCAATCAGCCCCAGCATTTT | CASSAVHNSNQPQHF
TRBJ1-4 | NA | TRBV5-1 | 16 | NA | TGCGCCAGCAGCTTTATGACAGGCGCTATGGGTGAAAAACTGTTTTTT | CASSFMTGAMGEKLFF
TRBJ2-2 | NA | TRBV18 | 16 | TRBD1 | TGTGCCAGCTTCCCGCGAGGGGGCGCTAACACCGGGGAGCTGTTTTTT | CASFPRGGANTGELFF
TRBJ1-3 | once | TRBV25-1 | 11 | NA | TGTGCCAGCAGAAATCTAAACACCATATATTTT | CASRNLNTIYF
TRBJ2-3 | NA | TRBV28 | 16 | TRBD1 | TGTGCCAGCAGGGGCGGACAGGGAAGGGGGACAGATACGCAGTATTTT | CASRGGQGRGTDTQYF
TRBJ1-3 | NA | TRBV28 | 15 | TRBD1 | TGTGCCAGCAAAACTCGGACAGGGACTGGAAACACCATATATTTT | CASKTRTGTGNTIYF
TRBJ1-6 | NA | TRBV2 | 15 | TRBD1 | TGTGCCAGCAGCCCTGGGACAGTTCTTAATTCACCCCTCCACTTT | CASSPGTVLNSPLHF
TRBJ1-2 | once | TRBV6-2/TRBV6-3 | 16 | TRBD1 | TGTGCCAGCAGTTATGGGACAGGGGGTAAAAACTATGGCTACACCTTC | CASSYGTGGKNYGYTF
TRBJ1-6 | NA | TRBV28 | 17 | TRBD1 | TGTGCCAGCAGCCTCGACACAGGGGCTAAGGGTAATTCACCCCTCCACTTT | CASSLDTGAKGNSPLHF
TRBJ2-5 | NA | TRBV9 | 16 | TRBD2 | TGTGCCAGCAGCGTCGGACTAGCGCAGACCCAAGAGACCCAGTACTTC | CASSVGLAQTQETQYF
TRBJ1-2 | few | TRBV28 | 14 | TRBD1 | TGTGCCAGCAGCGTGAACAGGGGGCACTATGGCTACACCTTC | CASSVNRGHYGYTF
TRBJ1-1 | few | TRBV2 | 15 | TRBD1 | TGTGCCAGCAGTTTTGGGACAGCCATGAACACTGAAGCTTTCTTT | CASSFGTAMNTEAFF
TRBJ1-3 | NA | TRBV6-5 | 16 | NA | TGTGCCAGCAGTTACTCGAGGAGGGTAACTGGAAACACCATATATTTT | CASSYSRRVTGNTIYF
TRBJ2-2 | NA | TRBV11-2 | 16 | NA | TGTGCCAGCAGCTCCGGGAAGGGAAGATATACCGGGGAGCTGTTTTTT | CASSSGKGRYTGELFF
TRBJ2-1 | NA | TRBV4-1 | 14 | NA | TGCGCCAGCAGCCAGGAGGGCTCCTACAATGAGCAGTTCTTC | CASSQEGSYNEQFF
TRBJ1-1 | NA | TRBV6-1 | 15 | NA | TGTGCCAGCAGTGACCAGGGGACGGTGAACACTGAAGCTTTCTTT | CASSDQGTVNTEAFF
TRBJ1-6 | few | TRBV3-1/TRBV3-2 | 17 | NA | TGTGCCAGCAGCCGGCACAGTTCGAGCTCCTATAATTCACCCCTCCACTTT | CASSRHSSSSYNSPLHF
TRBJ2-7 | NA | TRBV5-4 | 16 | NA | TGTGCCAGCAGCGATTGGAGCCATGGTCGATCCTACGAGCAGTACTTC | CASSDWSHGRSYEQYF
TRBJ1-6 | few | TRBV10-3 | 14 | NA | TGTGCCATCAGTGTTGGGCAGAATAATTCACCCCTCCACTTT | CAISVGQNNSPLHF
TRBJ1-5 | NA | TRBV28 | 12 | NA | TGTGCCAGCAAGCGGGGCAACCAGCCCCAGCATTTT | CASKRGNQPQHF
TRBJ1-4 | once | TRBV12-3/TRBV12-4 | 13 | TRBD1 | TGTGCCAGCAGCACAACAGGGGGCCGAAGACTGTTTTTT | CASSTTGGRRLFF
TRBJ1-6 | NA | TRBV5-4 | 14 | NA | TGTGCCAGCAGCCTGAGAGGTTATAATTCACCCCTCCACTTT | CASSLRGYNSPLHF
TRBJ1-4 | NA | TRBV28 | 12 | NA | TGTGCCAGCAGAGGTGGGCTCGAAAAACTGTTTTTT | CASRGGLEKLFF
TRBJ1-6 | once | TRBV30 | 13 | TRBD1 | TGTGCCTCTCGGACAGGGTATAATTCACCCCTCCACTTT | CASRTGYNSPLHF
TRBJ1-2 | NA | TRBV28 | 14 | TRBD1 | TGTGCCAGCAGCCCGGGGACAGGGTACTATGGCTACACCTTC | CASSPGTGYYGYTF
TRBJ1-5 | once | TRBV3-1/TRBV3-2 | 13 | NA | TGTGCCAGCAGCCTCCAACTGAATCAGCCCCAGCATTTT | CASSLQLNQPQHF
TRBJ1-3 | few | TRBV3-1/TRBV3-2 | 14 | NA | TGTGCCAGTCGCGAAAGTCACTCTGGAAACACCATATATTTT | CASRESHSGNTIYF
TRBJ1-2 | NA | TRBV5-1 | 14 | TRBD1 | TGCGCCAGCAGCTTCTCAGGGGGCCTCTATGGCTACACCTTC | CASSFSGGLYGYTF
TRBJ1-4 | NA | TRBV7-9 | 14 | TRBD1 | TGTGCCAGCAGCTTGGGACAGGGCGGCGAAAAACTGTTTTTT | CASSLGQGGEKLFF
TRBJ1-1 | NA | TRBV9 | 14 | NA | TGTGCCAGCAGCGTAGCACCGGGGAACACTGAAGCTTTCTTT | CASSVAPGNTEAFF
TRBJ1-1 | NA | TRBV4-1 | 15 | NA | TGCGCCAGCAGCCCGACAGGCTTCATGAACACTGAAGCTTTCTTT | CASSPTGFMNTEAFF
TRBJ2-1 | few | TRBV12-3/TRBV12-4 | 13 | NA | TGTGCCAGCAGTTTTGGCGGGGGCGGTCGTCCGTTCTTC | CASSFGGGGRPFF
TRBJ2-1 | NA | TRBV10-1 | 13 | TRBD1 | TGCGCCAGCAGTAAAACAGGGACAGGGGAGCAGTTCTTC | CASSKTGTGEQFF
TRBJ2-5 | few | TRBV29-1 | 13 | NA | TGCAGCGGGGGACCGGACAACACCCAGACCCAGTACTTC | CSGGPDNTQTQYF
TRBJ1-5 | NA | TRBV5-4 | 15 | TRBD1 | TGTGCCAGCAGCCCCGGGACAGGGTGGGATCAGCCCCAGCATTTT | CASSPGTGWDQPQHF
TRBJ1-1 | NA | TRBV3-1/TRBV3-2 | 14 | NA | TGTGCCAGCAGCCAAGATGCCGGGTCTACTGAAGCTTTCTTT | CASSQDAGSTEAFF
TRBJ2-2 | NA | TRBV5-1 | 13 | TRBD1 | TGCGCCAGCAGCTTCAGGGGGAGTATGGAGCTGTTTTTT | CASSFRGSMELFF